Reported below is one T cell receptor beta chain. Original processing notes: Amplified reference gene primers provided the basis for estimating nucleated cell counts. Data came from immunoSEQ multiplex PCR; TCRdb stores just in-frame clones and leaves some out. That table supplies the V and J calls and clone size; D and trimming were determined from the DNA. The table has fewer than 500,000 clones, 80% to 90% seen once. Germline CDR1 LNHDA, CDR2 SQIVND (reference sequence). Germline trimming cut 5 bases from V and 5 bases from J; bases unmatched to any gene: 10. This CDR3 comprises 15 residues. This record comes from a study of blood T cell repertoires in COVID-19. At the level of the study: Sites across the United States, Italy and Spain contributed samples from acute and convalescent COVID-19. PBMCs, B-cell-depleted T cells, or T cells were the source of the cDNA or gDNA that made up the material.

The chain joins TRBV19 to TRBJ1-1; 8 bases line up with TRBD1. Specimen: peripheral blood. This TCR came from a young woman with acute or convalescent COVID-19. The DNA of the CDR3 is TGTGCCAGTAGTGTGCCGGGACAGGATGTGACTGAAGCTTTCTTT. It codes for CASSVPGQDVTEAFF.